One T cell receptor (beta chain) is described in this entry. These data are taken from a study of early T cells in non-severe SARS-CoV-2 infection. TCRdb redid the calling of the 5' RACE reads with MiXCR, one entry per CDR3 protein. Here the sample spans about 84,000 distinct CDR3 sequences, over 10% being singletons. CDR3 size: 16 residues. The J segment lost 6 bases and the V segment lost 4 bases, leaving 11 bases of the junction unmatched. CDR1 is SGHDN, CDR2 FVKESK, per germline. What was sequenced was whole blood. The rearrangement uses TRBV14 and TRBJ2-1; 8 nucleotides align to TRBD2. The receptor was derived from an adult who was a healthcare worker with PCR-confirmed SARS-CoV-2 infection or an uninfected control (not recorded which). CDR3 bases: TGTGCCAGCAGCCTAAAAGGTAGCGGGGCCTCCAATGAGCAGTTCTTC. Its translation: CASSLKGSGASNEQFF. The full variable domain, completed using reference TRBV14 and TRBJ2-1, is EAGVTQFPSHSVIEKGQTVTLRCDPISGHDNLYWYRRVMGKEIKFLLHFVKESKQDESGMPNNRFLAERTGGTYSTLKVQPAELEDSGVYFCASSLKGSGASNEQFFGPGTRLTVL.